This T cell receptor (beta chain) was recorded in a study of cytomegalovirus exposure and HLA in healthy donors. Whole-study findings and limits: The authors later linked a missense DCLRE1C variant to TCR beta V- and J-gene trimming. Generally TCR sequences proved uncommon, though certain public TCRs appeared in numerous donors.

On this clone: Its target is not known. This may arise from a read error, as a much more abundant clone is one base away.

In the PCR, 60 Vbeta and 13 Jbeta primers were used. Only in-frame clones appear in the TCRdb table, and some are missing; sequencing was by immunoSEQ multiplex PCR. Of about 150,000 clones in the sample, around 82% were seen once. The CDR3 has 13 amino acids. Trimming cost V 3 bases and J 1 base, with 6 bases left between them. CDR1 and CDR2 from the germline V gene are SGHVS and FNYEAQ. The V call is TRBV7-6, the J call TRBJ1-1; D gene unclear. The sample comprised PBMCs. The sequence came from a woman aged 40 to 50 in good health and CMV-seropositive. The CDR3 region has the DNA TGTGCCAGCAGCTTTGGAGAGAACACTGAAGCTTTCTTT. Amino acid sequence: CASSFGENTEAFF.